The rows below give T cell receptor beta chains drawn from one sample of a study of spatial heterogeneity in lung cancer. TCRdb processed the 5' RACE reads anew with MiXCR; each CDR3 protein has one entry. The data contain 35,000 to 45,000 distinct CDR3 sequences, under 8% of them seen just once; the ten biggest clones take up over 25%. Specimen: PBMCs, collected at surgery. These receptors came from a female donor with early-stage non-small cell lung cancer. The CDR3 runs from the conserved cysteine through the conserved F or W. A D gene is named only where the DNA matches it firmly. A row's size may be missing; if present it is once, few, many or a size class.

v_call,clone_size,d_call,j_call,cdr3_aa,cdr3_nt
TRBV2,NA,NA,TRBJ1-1,CASTQTSVSGTEAFF,TGTGCCAGCACCCAAACCAGCGTTTCCGGGACTGAAGCTTTCTTT
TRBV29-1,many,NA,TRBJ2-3,CSVDGITTDTQYF,TGCAGCGTTGATGGGATTACCACAGATACGCAGTATTTT
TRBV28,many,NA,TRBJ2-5,CASSFSRGASHLQETQYF,TGTGCCAGCAGTTTCTCTCGGGGGGCGAGCCATCTTCAAGAGACCCAGTACTTC
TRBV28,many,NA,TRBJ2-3,CASSETQNPTDTQYF,TGTGCCAGCAGTGAAACACAAAATCCCACAGATACGCAGTATTTT
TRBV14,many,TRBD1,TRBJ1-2,CASSHDRVYGYTF,TGTGCCAGCAGCCACGACAGGGTCTATGGCTACACCTTC
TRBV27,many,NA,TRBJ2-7,CASSFVGGLAYEQYF,TGTGCCAGCAGTTTTGTCGGGGGTCTCGCCTACGAGCAGTACTTC
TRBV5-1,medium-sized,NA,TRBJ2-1,CASSSAGSSYNEQFF,TGCGCCAGCAGCTCTGCAGGAAGCTCCTACAATGAGCAGTTCTTC
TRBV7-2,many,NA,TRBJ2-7,CASSLAVWGGEQYF,TGTGCCAGCAGCTTAGCGGTCTGGGGCGGGGAGCAGTACTTC
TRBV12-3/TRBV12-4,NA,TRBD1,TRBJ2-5,CASSRTGGKVTQYF,TGTGCCAGCAGTAGGACAGGGGGCAAAGTGACCCAGTACTTC
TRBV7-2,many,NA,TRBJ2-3,CASSPGPDTQYF,TGTGCCAGCAGCCCGGGGCCCGATACGCAGTATTTT
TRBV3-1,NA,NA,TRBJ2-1,CASSRKTGSSSYNGQFF,TGTGCCAGCAGCCGGAAGACAGGTAGTAGCTCCTACAATGGGCAGTTCTTC
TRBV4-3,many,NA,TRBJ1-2,CASSQDLSAPPGTF,TGCGCCAGCAGCCAAGATCTTAGCGCGCCCCCAGGCACCTTC
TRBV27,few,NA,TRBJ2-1,CASSPGWGLDNEQFF,TGTGCCAGCAGTCCAGGGTGGGGGCTGGACAATGAGCAGTTCTTC
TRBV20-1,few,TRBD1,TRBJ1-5,CSASRTGGGYQPQHF,TGCAGTGCTAGCCGGACAGGGGGCGGCTATCAGCCCCAGCATTTT
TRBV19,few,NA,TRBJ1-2,CASSPPSNYGYTF,TGTGCCAGTAGTCCTCCATCGAACTATGGCTACACCTTC
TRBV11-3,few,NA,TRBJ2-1,CASSLGGLEYNEQFF,TGTGCCAGCAGCTTAGGGGGACTCGAATACAATGAGCAGTTCTTC
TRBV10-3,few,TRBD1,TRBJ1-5,CAISTGTGDQPQHF,TGTGCCATCAGTACCGGGACAGGGGATCAGCCCCAGCATTTT
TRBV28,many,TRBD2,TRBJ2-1,CASGIAGAAYNEQFF,TGTGCCAGCGGAATAGCGGGAGCGGCCTACAATGAGCAGTTCTTC
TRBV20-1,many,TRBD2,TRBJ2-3,CSVSGGAVDTQYF,TGCAGTGTTTCCGGGGGGGCAGTTGATACGCAGTATTTT
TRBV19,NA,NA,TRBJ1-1,CASSIPEGSEMNTEAFF,TGTGCCAGTAGTATTCCAGAAGGGTCAGAAATGAACACTGAAGCTTTCTTT
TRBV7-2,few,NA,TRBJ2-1,CASSLDRSYNEQFF,TGTGCCAGCAGCTTAGACAGGAGCTACAATGAGCAGTTCTTC
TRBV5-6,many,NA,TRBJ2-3,CASTGGWGTDTQYF,TGTGCCAGCACCGGCGGTTGGGGAACAGATACGCAGTATTTT
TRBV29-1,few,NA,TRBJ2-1,CSAGGLYNEQFF,TGCAGCGCCGGGGGGCTTTACAATGAGCAGTTCTTC
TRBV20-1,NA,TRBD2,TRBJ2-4,CSAGDLTSGRTKNIQYF,TGCAGTGCCGGGGATTTGACTAGCGGGAGAACCAAAAACATTCAGTACTTC
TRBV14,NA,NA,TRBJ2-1,CASSLTTGTDNYNEQFF,TGTGCCAGCAGCCTTACGACCGGGACGGATAACTACAATGAGCAGTTCTTC
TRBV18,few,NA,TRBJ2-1,CASSRTMAPGGEQFF,TGTGCCAGCTCACGCACCATGGCACCCGGGGGTGAGCAGTTCTTC
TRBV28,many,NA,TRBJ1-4,CASSLILTGGPNEKLFF,TGTGCCAGCAGTCTCATCCTGACAGGCGGTCCTAATGAAAAACTGTTTTTT
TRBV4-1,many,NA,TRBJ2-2,CASSQGTYGELFF,TGCGCCAGCAGCCAAGGGACCTACGGGGAGCTGTTTTTT
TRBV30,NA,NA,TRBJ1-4,CARGDANEKLFF,TGTGCCAGGGGGGATGCAAATGAAAAACTGTTTTTT
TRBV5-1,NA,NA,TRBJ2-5,CASRSASDGETQYF,TGCGCCAGCAGATCGGCTTCGGATGGGGAGACCCAGTACTTC
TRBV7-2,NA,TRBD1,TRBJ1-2,CATQLQGKTANYGYTF,TGTGCCACCCAGTTACAGGGGAAGACGGCTAACTATGGCTACACCTTC
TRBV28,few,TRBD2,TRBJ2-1,CASAPGGFYNEQFF,TGTGCCAGCGCCCCGGGGGGGTTTTACAATGAGCAGTTCTTC
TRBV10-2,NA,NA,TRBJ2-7,CASSEGGLQYF,TGCGCCAGCAGTGAAGGGGGTCTGCAGTACTTC
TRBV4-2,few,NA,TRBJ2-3,CASSQGPGPLSTDTQYF,TGTGCCAGCAGCCAAGGACCGGGACCCCTTAGCACAGATACGCAGTATTTT
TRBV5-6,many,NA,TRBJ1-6,CASSLENSPLHF,TGTGCCAGCAGCTTGGAGAATTCACCCCTCCACTTT
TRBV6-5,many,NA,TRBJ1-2,CASSYFGLLGGGYTF,TGTGCCAGCAGTTACTTCGGTCTACTCGGGGGCGGCTACACCTTC
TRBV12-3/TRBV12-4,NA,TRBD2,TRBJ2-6,CASSFGSGRPGANVLTF,TGTGCCAGCAGTTTTGGTAGCGGGAGACCTGGGGCCAACGTCCTGACTTTC
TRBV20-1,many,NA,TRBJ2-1,CSLRGIPEQFF,TGCAGCCTTAGGGGGATCCCTGAGCAGTTCTTC
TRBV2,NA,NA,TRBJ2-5,CASSAGNQETQHF,TGTGCCAGCAGTGCCGGGAACCAAGAGACCCAGCACTTC
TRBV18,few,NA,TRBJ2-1,CASSPPASRNEQFF,TGTGCCAGCTCACCACCGGCGAGCCGGAATGAGCAGTTCTTC
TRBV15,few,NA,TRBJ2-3,CATSRRLEESTDTQYF,TGTGCCACCAGCAGACGACTAGAGGAAAGCACAGATACGCAGTATTTT
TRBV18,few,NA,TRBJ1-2,CASSPNADAYGYTF,TGTGCCAGCTCACCAAATGCGGACGCCTATGGCTACACCTTC
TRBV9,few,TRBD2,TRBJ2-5,CASSPTSGPETQYF,TGTGCCAGCAGTCCTACTAGCGGGCCAGAGACCCAGTACTTC
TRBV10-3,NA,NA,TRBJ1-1,CAIADGLNTEAFF,TGTGCCATAGCGGACGGATTGAACACTGAAGCTTTCTTT
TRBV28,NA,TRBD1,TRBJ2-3,CASRLTGGNTDTQYF,TGTGCCAGCAGACTGACAGGGGGCAACACAGATACGCAGTATTTT
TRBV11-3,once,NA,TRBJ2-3,CASSLGQSTQYF,TGTGCCAGCAGCTTGGGCCAGTCAACGCAGTATTTT
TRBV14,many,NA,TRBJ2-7,CASSQVYEQYF,TGTGCCAGCAGCCAAGTCTACGAGCAGTACTTC
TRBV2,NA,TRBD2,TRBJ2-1,CASSGTSRDNEQFF,TGTGCCAGCAGTGGGACTAGCAGGGACAATGAGCAGTTCTTC
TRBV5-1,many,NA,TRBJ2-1,CASSLAGTSYNEQFF,TGCGCCAGCAGCTTGGCGGGCACCTCCTACAATGAGCAGTTCTTC
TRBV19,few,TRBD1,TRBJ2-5,CASSIGSGGFLKTQYF,TGTGCCAGTAGTATCGGGTCAGGGGGCTTTTTAAAGACCCAGTACTTC
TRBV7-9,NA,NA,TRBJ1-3,CASSLGRGYSGNTIYF,TGTGCCAGCAGCTTAGGGAGAGGGTACTCTGGAAACACCATATATTTT
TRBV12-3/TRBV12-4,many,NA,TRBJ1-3,CASSQTPRATIYF,TGTGCCAGCAGCCAAACACCCCGGGCCACCATATATTTT
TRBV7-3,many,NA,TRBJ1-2,CASPLDSFYGYTF,TGTGCCAGCCCCTTGGACAGCTTCTATGGCTACACCTTC
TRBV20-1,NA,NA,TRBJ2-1,CSARVAGARSYNEQFF,TGCAGTGCTAGAGTTGCGGGCGCCCGCTCCTACAATGAGCAGTTCTTC
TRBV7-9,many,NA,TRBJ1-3,CASSLVSSGNTIYF,TGTGCCAGCAGCTTAGTCAGCTCTGGAAACACCATATATTTT
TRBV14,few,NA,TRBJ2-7,CASSHWRRGTYEQYF,TGTGCCAGCAGCCACTGGCGGAGAGGAACCTACGAGCAGTACTTC
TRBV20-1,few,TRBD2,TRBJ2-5,CSAPGLASETQYF,TGCAGTGCACCAGGACTAGCGTCAGAGACCCAGTACTTC
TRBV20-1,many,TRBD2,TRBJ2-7,CSARVATSGYEQYF,TGCAGTGCTAGAGTCGCGACTAGCGGATACGAGCAGTACTTC
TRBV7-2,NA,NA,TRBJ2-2,CASSLSALGNTGELFF,TGTGCCAGCAGCTTATCGGCCCTGGGGAACACCGGGGAGCTGTTTTTT